This TCR beta chain comes out of a study of cytomegalovirus exposure and HLA in healthy donors. Overall study: The study placed around 80% of its 350 to 450 genotyped donors in the Caucasian-associated ancestry cluster. Study-level findings and limits: It was in a later analysis that TCR association rates were seen to vary by HLA locus, highest for DRB1 and lowest for HLA-C.

On this clone itself: Its cognate antigen is unknown.

The PCR ran on 60 Vbeta and 13 Jbeta primers. Sequenced by immunoSEQ multiplex PCR; TCRdb stores in-frame clones only, minus some. The data contain roughly 120,000 clones, 65% to 85% of them singletons. V lost 6 bases, J lost 7 bases, and 6 bases stayed unmatched. Looked up from germline, CDR1 is MNHNS and CDR2 is SASEGT. The CDR3 spans 14 residues. Sequencing was performed on PBMCs. The sequence derives from a man over 45 in good health and CMV-seropositive. V is TRBV6-1 and J is TRBJ2-1, with TRBD2 identical over 10 bases. The CDR3 coding sequence is TGTGCCAGCAGGGTAGCGGGGGGCCTAAATGAGCAGTTCTTC. This sequence encodes CASRVAGGLNEQFF.